The present TCR beta chain was sequenced within a study of T cell responses to AZD1222 COVID-19 vaccine. General study results and limits: Baseline seropositivity characterized only 5 or 6 AZD1222 recipients. Spike-wide vaccine-associated CD4 TCRs dominated at 160-218 and 743-854.

Clones were sequenced by immunoSEQ multiplex PCR, and TCRdb holds only the in-frame ones, with some missing. The repertoire holds 140,000 to 150,000 clones, with just over 90% as singletons. The CDR3 runs to 16 residues. The J segment lost 3 bases and the V segment lost 5 bases, leaving 8 bases of the junction unmatched. CDR1 and CDR2 from the germline V gene are MNHEY and SMNVEV (reference sequence). To note about this clone: The antigen remains unidentified.

The chain combines TRBV27 with TRBJ2-1, with 9 bases that match TRBD2. Sequenced material: peripheral blood, taken on day 0 of MenACWY control vaccination. The clonotype comes from an adult in good health. CDR3 sequence (DNA): TGTGCCAGCAGTCCCCCCCAGCGGGAGGTCTACAATGAGCAGTTCTTC. The encoded protein is CASSPPQREVYNEQFF.